The 23 T cell receptor beta chains given below trace back to one sample, sequenced in a study of early T cells in non-severe SARS-CoV-2 infection. TCRdb reanalysed the 5' RACE reads using MiXCR and keeps one entry per CDR3 protein. The sample has 80,000 to 95,000 distinct CDR3 sequences, 11% to 15% seen once. Sequenced: whole blood. Receptors were obtained from an adult who was a healthcare worker with PCR-confirmed SARS-CoV-2 infection or an uninfected control (not recorded which).

This clonotype turned up a few times. The chain joins TRBV12-3 or TRBV12-4 to TRBJ1-1; no clear D gene. The V end lost 7 bases, the J end lost 3 bases, and 15 bases lay between the germline ends. The length of the CDR3 is 14 residues. This CDR3 reads CASTPEGRDTEAFF. The CDR3 DNA follows: TGTGCCAGCACCCCCGAAGGGAGGGACACTGAAGCTTTCTTT.

The chain carries TRBV4-2 and TRBJ1-3; possibly TRBD1 for D (6 bases). The CDR3 totals 16 residues. Per the germline V gene, CDR1 is LGHNA and CDR2 is YNFKEQ. The V end was cut by 3 bases, the J end by 1 base, with 13 bases between. The CDR3 nucleotides read TGTGCCAGCAGCCACGATCAGGGGAAGTCTGGAAACACCATATATTTT. Its protein product is CASSHDQGKSGNTIYF.

This chain joins TRBV6-5 and TRBJ1-1; 8 bases map to TRBD1. This CDR3 spans 15 amino acids. CDR1 is MNHEY and CDR2 is SVGAGI in the germline V gene. Trimming removed 7 bases from V and 2 bases from J; junction bases left unmatched: 9. The CDR3 spells CASTPIRGRNTEAFF. The CDR3 DNA reads TGTGCCAGCACTCCCATCAGGGGGCGAAACACTGAAGCTTTCTTT.

The chain carries TRBV27 and TRBJ1-3; a weak D match, TRBD1 (6 bases). Germline CDR1 is MNHEY and CDR2 is SMNVEV (reference sequence). The CDR3 covers 15 residues. The V and J ends lost 4 bases and 0 bases respectively, with 10 bases between them. CDR3 protein: CASSSSRGSGNTIYF. In DNA, the CDR3 is TGTGCCAGCAGTTCTTCCAGGGGCTCTGGAAACACCATATATTTT.

This clonotype was seen a few times. The rearrangement uses TRBV29-1 and TRBJ1-3; TRBD1 might be the D (5 bases). Germline assignment: CDR1 SQVTM and CDR2 ANQGSEA. The CDR3 loop spans 11 amino acids. Written as DNA, the CDR3 is TGCGGCGGGGGCTCTGGAAACACCATATATTTT. It yields the protein CGGGSGNTIYF.

The rearrangement joins TRBV12-3 or TRBV12-4 to TRBJ1-5, with TRBD1 matching 9 bases. CDR3 size: 15 residues. V dropped 5 bases and J dropped 7; count of bases not matched to a gene: 9. DNA of the CDR3: TGTGCCAGCAGTCCCCGGACAGGGGAAGAGCAGCCCCAGCATTTT. As protein: CASSPRTGEEQPQHF.

This clonotype was seen only a few times. The chain carries TRBV20-1 and TRBJ2-1; TRBD2 matches 10 bases. Trimming removed 0 bases from V and 9 bases from J; junction bases left unmatched: 11. Germline CDR1 reads DFQATT; CDR2 reads SNEGSKA (reference sequence). CDR3 length: 16 amino acids. The CDR3 protein is CSAREFGAGGPREQFF. The CDR3 DNA reads as TGCAGTGCTAGAGAATTCGGAGCGGGGGGGCCTCGTGAGCAGTTCTTC.

This clonotype was counted ten times or more. The chain has TRBV29-1 and TRBJ2-2, with TRBD1 as a possible D gene (5 bases). The V gene's germline CDR1 is SQVTM and CDR2 ANQGSEA. Trimming took off 4 bases at V and 8 bases at J, with 17 bases between the two ends. This CDR3 comprises 14 residues. Here the CDR3 DNA reads TGCAGCGTTGCCATGGTAGGGGCCTCAGGGGAGCTGTTTTTT. This encodes CSVAMVGASGELFF.

The V gene is TRBV3-1, the J gene TRBJ2-6; D unclear. The germline V gene has CDR1 LGHDT and CDR2 YNNKEL (reference sequence). The CDR3 runs to 16 residues. V was cut by 2 bases and J by 3 bases, with 11 bases left in between. For the CDR3, the DNA is TGTGCCAGCAGCCAATTGATGAGAGTTGGGGCCAACGTCCTGACTTTC. Translation gives CASSQLMRVGANVLTF.

The V and J genes are TRBV20-1 and TRBJ1-2; no reliable D call. V was pared by 5 bases and J by 1 base, with 11 bases between. The CDR3 consists of 13 residues. CDR1 is DFQATT, CDR2 SNEGSKA, per germline (reference sequence). The DNA for the CDR3 is TGCAGTGCTCAGCCGCTTAATAACTATGGCTACACCTTC. It specifies CSAQPLNNYGYTF.

This clonotype was observed a few times. As the CDR3 is not closed by the conserved phenylalanine or tryptophan, this likely results from a read error. The chain employs TRBV4-1 and TRBJ1-2; perhaps TRBD1 as D (5 bases). Trimming removed 4 bases from V and 8 bases from J, with 14 bases in between. There are 13 residues in the CDR3. CDR1 and CDR2 from the germline V gene are MGHRA and YSYEKL. CDR3 in amino acids: CASSPFGGRGYTV. The CDR3 bases are TGCGCCAGCAGCCCGTTCGGGGGACGGGGCTACACCGTC.

This clonotype was counted once. V gene TRBV5-1 combines with J gene TRBJ2-1, with TRBD1 matching over 10 bases. V was clipped by 4 bases and J by 4 bases; unmatched bases: 2. This CDR3 spans 14 amino acids. The V gene's germline CDR1 is SGHRS and CDR2 YFSETQ. The CDR3 sequence is CASSRTGGYNEQFF. The CDR3 DNA follows: TGCGCCAGCAGCCGGACAGGGGGTTACAATGAGCAGTTCTTC.

The V gene is TRBV4-3, the J gene TRBJ2-3, with D hard to call. Germline CDR1 is LGHNA and CDR2 is YSLEER. Trimming cost V 1 base and J 0 bases, with 11 bases left between them. This CDR3 has 16 amino acids. The CDR3 bases are TGCGCCAGCAGCCAAGGCCTCCGGCAGAGCACAGATACGCAGTATTTT. Amino acid sequence: CASSQGLRQSTDTQYF.

The chain has TRBV12-3 or TRBV12-4 and TRBJ2-7; D not resolved. This CDR3 has 13 amino acids. V lost 1 base and J 3 bases, leaving 7 bases between the germline ends. CDR3 coding DNA: TGTGCCAGCAGTTTAGGGCAGCTCTACGAGCAGTACTTC. This gives the protein CASSLGQLYEQYF.

V is TRBV28 and J is TRBJ2-4; 10 positions agree with TRBD2. V dropped 6 bases and J dropped 6; count of bases not matched to a gene: 2. The CDR3 is 13 residues long. Germline V CDR1 and CDR2: MDHEN, SYDVKM. The CDR3 loop reads CASRRTSGNIQYF. Here the CDR3 DNA reads TGTGCCAGCAGACGGACTAGCGGAAACATTCAGTACTTC.

The chain is built from TRBV18 and TRBJ2-1, with D perhaps assigned TRBD1 or TRBD2 (5 bases each). V lost 0 bases and J lost 3, with 9 bases in between. The germline CDR1 and CDR2 sequences are KGHSH and LQKENI. CDR3 length: 15 amino acids. The CDR3 nucleotides are TGTGCCAGCTCACCACCGGGGGTAAGCTACAATGAGCAGTTCTTC. This codes for CASSPPGVSYNEQFF.

The sample holds a few counts of this clonotype. The chain has TRBV7-3 and TRBJ1-6, with D unclear. This CDR3 is 15 amino acids long. With 0 bases removed from V and 6 bases from J, the gap between germline ends came to 9 bases. Germline loops: CDR1 SGHTA, CDR2 FQGTGA. CDR3 protein: CASSLTGSGNSPLHF. DNA for the CDR3: TGTGCCAGCAGCTTAACTGGGAGTGGTAATTCACCCCTCCACTTT.

V gene TRBV6-1 combines with J gene TRBJ2-1; 9 bases are shared with TRBD1. This CDR3 contains 16 residues. Trimming took 2 bases from V and 7 from J; bases not matched to a gene: 9. Germline values: CDR1 MNHNS, CDR2 SASEGT. CDR3 in DNA: TGTGCCAGCAGTGAAAGGGACAGGGTAAAGGGAAATGAGCAGTTCTTC. It specifies CASSERDRVKGNEQFF.

This chain links TRBV20-1 with TRBJ2-7, with D unresolved. The V and J ends lost 1 base and 3 bases respectively, with 7 bases between them. CDR3 length: 12 residues. In germline, CDR1 is DFQATT, CDR2 SNEGSKA (reference sequence). The CDR3 nucleotides are TGCAGTGCTAGAGGAAAGGGCTACGAGCAGTACTTC. This codes for CSARGKGYEQYF.

CDR3 nucleotides: TGTGCCAGCAGTGAGGGACAGCGGAATGAAAAACTGTTTTTT. Its translation: CASSEGQRNEKLFF. The V call is TRBV2, the J call TRBJ1-4; 7 nucleotides align to TRBD1. Trimming took 3 bases from V and 5 from J; bases not matched to a gene: 3. This CDR3 has 14 residues. Germline V gene lookup returns CDR1 SNHLY and CDR2 FYNNEI.

Ten or more counts support this clonotype. The chain uses TRBV20-1 and TRBJ2-3; D unresolved. The germline gives CDR1 DFQATT, CDR2 SNEGSKA (reference sequence). This CDR3 contains 14 residues. Trimming cost V 0 bases and J 1 base, with 8 bases left between them. CDR3 sequence reads: CSARDSLGTDTQYF. CDR3 bases: TGCAGTGCTAGAGATTCACTGGGCACAGATACGCAGTATTTT.

The rearrangement links TRBV12-3 or TRBV12-4 to TRBJ2-3; 7 bases agree with TRBD2. V lost 3 bases to trimming and J lost 0 bases; unmatched junction nucleotides: 12. CDR3 size: 18 residues. The CDR3 sequence: CASSLASGDLMSTDTQYF. CDR3 sequence (DNA): TGTGCCAGCAGTTTGGCCAGCGGGGATCTGATGAGCACAGATACGCAGTATTTT.

This chain's CDR3 is CASSETGQGVGYTF. The DNA for the CDR3 is TGTGCCAGCAGTGAGACCGGACAGGGCGTTGGCTACACCTTC. This rearrangement joins TRBV2 to TRBJ1-2; 8 bases match TRBD1. CDR1 is SNHLY and CDR2 is FYNNEI in the germline V gene. Trimming removed 3 bases from V and 7 bases from J; junction bases left unmatched: 7. CDR3 size: 14 residues.